This is a list of T cell receptor beta chains from one sample in a study of blood T cell repertoires in COVID-19. The method was immunoSEQ multiplex PCR; TCRdb's version includes in-frame clones alone and lacks a portion of them. The sample lists approximately 350,000 clones; 83% were seen once. Sequencing input: PBMCs or T cells enriched from blood (not recorded which). Every receptor here comes from a woman in her forties or fifties who had recovered from COVID-19. CDR3s leave out the opening cysteine and the closing phenylalanine or tryptophan.

V	J	CDR3
TRBV19	TRBJ2-5	ASSIAGLAGAQY
TRBV7-9	TRBJ1-6	ASSPTGDNSPLH
TRBV5-1	TRBJ1-5	ASSRGTGGEPQH
TRBV15	TRBJ1-2	ATSRPPGTDRKGDYGYT
TRBV2	TRBJ1-2	ASSGTGDGYT
TRBV30	TRBJ1-5	AWSWDFTNQPQH
TRBV6-5	TRBJ1-4	ASRGGADEKLF
TRBV3-1/TRBV3-2	TRBJ1-3	ASSRTGGNSGNTIY
TRBV6-5	TRBJ1-6	ATSNRGEASPLH
TRBV30	TRBJ1-2	AWSFGRVTDGYT
TRBV4-1	TRBJ1-2	ASSQPGQGAGYT
TRBV30	TRBJ1-6	AWRRESPLH
TRBV27	TRBJ2-3	ASSFRGSTDTQY
TRBV14	TRBJ2-5	ASSQDRRASGAQY
TRBV5-6	TRBJ2-7	ASTISGLSGYEQY
TRBV28	TRBJ1-2	ASSTRDRGVYGYT
TRBV2	TRBJ2-7	ASSLEGTYEQY
TRBV29-1	TRBJ1-1	SGTRGANTEAF
TRBV6-2/TRBV6-3	TRBJ1-1	ASSFSGRNTEAF
TRBV27	TRBJ1-1	ASRNLTDRGRMNTEAF
TRBV28	TRBJ1-2	ASTPSPLSGGYGYT
TRBV2	TRBJ2-3	ASIISGGSDTQY
TRBV11-3	TRBJ2-1	ASSLGRGRHNEQF
TRBV11-2	TRBJ1-1	ASRTYRENEAF
TRBV30	TRBJ2-7	AWGRQGAYEQY
TRBV6-6	TRBJ2-1	ASRSDRGPSYNEQF
TRBV27	TRBJ2-2	ASSPRGGANTGELF
TRBV9	TRBJ2-5	ASSVAAQETQY
TRBV19	TRBJ1-1	ASRWGSRGNTEAF
TRBV4-3	TRBJ1-3	ASSHDTGTGNTIY
TRBV6-5	TRBJ1-2	ASSYSTGDYGYT
TRBV7-2	TRBJ2-7	ASSLGTGGKSYEQY
TRBV27	TRBJ1-1	ASSLIQGPNTEAF
TRBV2	TRBJ2-2	ANYRNTGELF
TRBV19	TRBJ1-4	ASSRDRVPQKLF
TRBV7-9	TRBJ1-5	ASSPGTGIFSNQPQH
TRBV7-9	TRBJ1-4	ASSPGLGGREKLF
TRBV30	TRBJ2-1	AWNVGGGYNEQF
TRBV27	TRBJ2-1	ASSFSQLLAGGQNEQF
TRBV5-1	TRBJ1-2	ASSRDGQGAYYGYT
TRBV4-3	TRBJ2-5	ASSQDVVGLAGAETQY
TRBV6-5	TRBJ2-3	ASSYSWTPPGDTQY
TRBV7-9	TRBJ1-1	ASSPYGGNTEAF
TRBV5-8	TRBJ2-2	ASSYDRAMVGELF
TRBV9	TRBJ2-3	ASSVAGTDTQY
TRBV10-2	TRBJ1-2	ASSESTGPNYGYT
TRBV6-2/TRBV6-3	TRBJ1-5	ASSYHGQPQH
TRBV9	TRBJ1-5	ASSAPPGDQPQH
TRBV30	TRBJ2-7	AWSPSRYEQY
TRBV6-5	TRBJ1-2	ASRAGLYGYT